This T cell receptor beta chain is from a study of early T cells in non-severe SARS-CoV-2 infection (dated by TCRdb to the early 2020s). Broadly, across the study: Because TCR sequencing relied on bulk RNA taken from unsorted whole blood, pairing of alpha and beta chains was not possible.

Overall study outcomes, separate from this receptor: VDJdb matching was skewed toward anti-spike CD8 responses, so virus-specific expansions were likely underestimated and private and CD4 specificities were missed.

The study was a case-control design nested within a healthcare worker cohort in London, UK, with weekly nasopharyngeal swab PCR tests and blood sampling. Healthcare workers were recruited during the week of the UK lockdown, between 23 and 31 March 2020, and followed weekly for up to 16 weeks. Regarding this clonotype: Its antigen has not been determined. Base qualities are missing; no much larger clone stands one base away.

V is clipped by 1 base and J by 0 bases, and the sequence between their germline boundaries is 10 bases long. The CDR3 runs 16 residues from the cysteine to the phenylalanine. Only CDR3 DNA remains: 48 bases, in frame from the first base. CDR1 and CDR2 are read off the germline V gene as SGHNT and YENEEA. Library preparation used 5' RACE. The sequencing machine was a NextSeq 500. Unique molecular identifiers were attached to individual cDNA molecules in the TCR library protocol so that sequencing error and PCR bias could be corrected. Both TCR alpha and beta chains were sequenced, and tight co-correlation was observed between alpha and beta sequence abundances in each sample. The published analysis was carried out like this. V gene, J gene and CDR3 annotation of TCR sequences was performed with Decombinator V4. TCRs were defined as expanded if a significant change between any two time points was detected under a Poisson model with p below 0.0001. TCR abundances were normalised to the total number of TCRs sequenced per sample and were expressed as counts per million. TRAV1-2 paired with TRAJ12, TRAJ20 or TRAJ33 defined MAIT TCRs, while TRAV10 paired with TRAJ18 defined iNKT TCRs. A search of VDJdb, accessed on 1 November 2021, was run for TCRs annotated to CMV, EBV and SARS-CoV-2, with TCRs annotated for multiple antigens excluded. TCRdb reworked the public reads: Q25 trimming with fastp, MiXCR clone assembly, productive beta chains retained. Every distinct CDR3 protein forms one entry, paired with its most common genes and DNA. The authors' filters were not applied to this entry. The sample contains roughly 100,000 distinct CDR3 sequences, about 12% of them found a single time. Around 4.3% of the sample is in the top ten clones.

The sequencing here drew on whole blood, taken at baseline. This clonotype was obtained from an adult who was a healthcare worker with PCR-confirmed SARS-CoV-2 infection or an uninfected control (not recorded which). The chain is made from TRBV11-3 and TRBJ2-1; tentative D gene TRBD2, with 6 bases matching. The CDR3 protein: CASSLGGGRSYNEQFF. The DNA sequence is TGTGCCAGCAGCTTAGGAGGAGGGCGCTCCTACAATGAGCAGTTCTTC.